This T cell receptor beta chain was sequenced in a study of blood T cell repertoires in COVID-19 (dated by TCRdb to the early 2020s). At the level of the whole study: Samples covering the acute and convalescent phases of COVID-19 were provided by collaborators in the United States, Italy and Spain. The material from the prospective study consisted of cDNA or gDNA derived from T cells, B-cell-depleted T cells, or PBMCs. The dataset comprised deeply sampled blood TCRbeta repertoires from subjects exposed to, actively infected with, or recovered from COVID-19. The repertoires were released in a freely available public database intended as a resource for research on the immune response to SARS-CoV-2. Samples were obtained from the ongoing ImmuneRACE study (first 160 participants) and from 1,254 subjects provided by 6 global collaborators. The sample metadata nearly always contained a de-identified subject ID, COVID-19 status, age in years and sex. Where available, HLA class I and class II types were obtained from metadata supplied by the sample provider rather than from assay-based typing.

With respect to this clone: The target of this receptor is not known. No base quality values were provided; no much bigger clone lies one nucleotide off.

Broad study findings and their caveats: Clinical and demographic metadata were provided uncurated, with the amount varying by source and participant.

Reading the germline V gene (reference sequence) gives CDR1 SEHNR and CDR2 FQNEAQ. V loses 7 bases of germline sequence and J loses 6 bases, and the interval between the two ends is 15 bases. The CDR3 holds 13 amino acids from the cysteine to the phenylalanine. Here the CDR3 DNA is all that survives: 39 bases in frame from base 1. Participants in the prospective study were enrolled through a virtual design, were aged about 18 to 89 years, and lived in approximately 25 United States geographic areas. Cohort assignment in the prospective study relied on participant-reported clinical history from a screening survey and a study questionnaire. Exposed participants had been in contact, within 2 weeks of entering the study, with a person who had a PCR-confirmed or clinician-diagnosed case of COVID-19. Each participant in the prospective study had whole blood, serum and a nasopharyngeal or oropharyngeal swab collected by mobile phlebotomists. Prospective study participants could optionally give additional blood draws and questionnaires over an approximately two-month period. Prospective study blood samples were shipped either frozen or at room temperature before DNA extraction.

TCRbeta CDR3 regions were amplified from genomic DNA by means of the immunoSEQ Assay, a bias-controlled multiplex PCR. In the authors' own workflow: Nucleated cell counts per sample were estimated from amplification of reference gene primers within the assay. Sequence reads were collapsed and filtered to measure the absolute abundance of every unique TCRbeta CDR3 rearrangement. Productive Simpson clonality was computed per sample as the square root of Simpson's diversity index over productive rearrangements. TCRdb re-hosts the immuneACCESS table, in-frame sequences only. Its copies lack some clones; in the studies checked, an unresolved V gene accounts for under half of them, and the cause for the rest is not known. The V and J calls and clone size come from that table; D and trimming were worked out from the DNA. Across this sample there are roughly 250,000 clones, with around 82% seen only once. The ten largest clones take up approximately 3.8% of the sample.

This TCR derives from a woman between 35 and 50 years old who had been exposed to COVID-19. Specimen: PBMCs or T cells enriched from blood (not recorded which). The sequence is built from TRBV7-9 and TRBJ1-2; the D gene is perhaps TRBD1, from 5 matching bases. CDR3 protein: CASNPGGFNGYTF. The DNA sequence reads TGTGCCAGCAACCCTGGGGGGTTCAATGGCTACACCTTC.